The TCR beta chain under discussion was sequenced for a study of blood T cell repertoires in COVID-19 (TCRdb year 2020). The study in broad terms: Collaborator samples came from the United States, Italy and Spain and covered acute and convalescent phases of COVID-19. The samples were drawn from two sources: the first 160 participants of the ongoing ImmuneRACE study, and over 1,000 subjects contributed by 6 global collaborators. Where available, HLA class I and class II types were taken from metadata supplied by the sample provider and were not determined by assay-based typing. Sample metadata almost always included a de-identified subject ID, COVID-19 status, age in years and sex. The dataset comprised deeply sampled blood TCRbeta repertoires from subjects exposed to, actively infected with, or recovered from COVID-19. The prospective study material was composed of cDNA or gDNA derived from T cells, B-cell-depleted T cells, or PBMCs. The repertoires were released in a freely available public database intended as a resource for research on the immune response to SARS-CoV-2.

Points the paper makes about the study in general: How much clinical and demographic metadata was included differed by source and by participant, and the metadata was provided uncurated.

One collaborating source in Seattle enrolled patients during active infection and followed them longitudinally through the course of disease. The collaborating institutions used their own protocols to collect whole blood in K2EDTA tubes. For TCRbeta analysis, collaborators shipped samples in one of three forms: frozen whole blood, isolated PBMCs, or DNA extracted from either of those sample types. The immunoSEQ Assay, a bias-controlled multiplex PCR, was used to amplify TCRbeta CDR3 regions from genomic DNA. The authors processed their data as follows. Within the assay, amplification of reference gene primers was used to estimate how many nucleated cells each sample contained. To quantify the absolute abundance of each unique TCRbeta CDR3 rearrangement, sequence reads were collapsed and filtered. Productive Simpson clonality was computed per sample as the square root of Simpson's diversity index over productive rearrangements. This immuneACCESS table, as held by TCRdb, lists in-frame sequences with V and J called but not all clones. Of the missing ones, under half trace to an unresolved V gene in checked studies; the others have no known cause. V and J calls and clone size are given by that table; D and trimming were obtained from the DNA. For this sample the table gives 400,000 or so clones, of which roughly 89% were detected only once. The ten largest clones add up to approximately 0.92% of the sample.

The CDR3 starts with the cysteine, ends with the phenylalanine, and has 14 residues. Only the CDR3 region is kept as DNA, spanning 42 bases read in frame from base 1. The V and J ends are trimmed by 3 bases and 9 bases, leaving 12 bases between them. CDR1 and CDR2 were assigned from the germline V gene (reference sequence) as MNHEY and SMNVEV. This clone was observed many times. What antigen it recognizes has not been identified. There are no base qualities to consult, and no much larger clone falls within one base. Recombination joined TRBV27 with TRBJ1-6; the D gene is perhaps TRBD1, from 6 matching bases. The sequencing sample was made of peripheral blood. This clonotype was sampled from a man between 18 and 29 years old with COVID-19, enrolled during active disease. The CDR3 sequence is CASSFGQGISPLHF. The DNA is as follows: TGTGCCAGCAGTTTTGGTCAGGGGATTTCACCCCTCCACTTT.